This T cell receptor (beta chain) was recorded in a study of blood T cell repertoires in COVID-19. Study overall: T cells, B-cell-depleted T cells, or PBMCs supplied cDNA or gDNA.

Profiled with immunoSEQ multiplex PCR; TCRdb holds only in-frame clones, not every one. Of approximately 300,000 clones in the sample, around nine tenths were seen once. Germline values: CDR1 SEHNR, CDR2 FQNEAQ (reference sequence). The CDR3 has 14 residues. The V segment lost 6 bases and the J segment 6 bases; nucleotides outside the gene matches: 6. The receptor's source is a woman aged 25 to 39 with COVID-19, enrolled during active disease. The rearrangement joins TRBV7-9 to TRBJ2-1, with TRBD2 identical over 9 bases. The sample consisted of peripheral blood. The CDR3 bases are TGTGCCAGCAGTCATAGCGGGAGTGGCAATGAGCAGTTCTTC. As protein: CASSHSGSGNEQFF.